This T cell receptor beta chain was recorded in a study of technical replicates of blood from a handful of donors. The repertoire was sequenced with immunoSEQ multiplex PCR; TCRdb's copy has only in-frame clones and lacks some. This table has 80,000 or so clones, 81% appearing once. Germline V gives CDR1 ENHRY, CDR2 SYGVKD. There are 14 residues in the CDR3. The germline V and J ends were trimmed by 2 bases and 4 bases, with 9 bases remaining between them. Sequencing used PBMCs. The chain recombines TRBV10-3 with TRBJ2-1, with a weak D call TRBD2 (6 bases). The source is a human donor in good health. Some clones in this sample may be carry-over from other donors' samples. For the CDR3, the DNA is TGTGCCATCAGTGAGACACTAGCTTACAATGAGCAGTTCTTC. Its translation is CAISETLAYNEQFF.